This TCR beta chain was sequenced in a study of T cell responses to AZD1222 COVID-19 vaccine. This CDR3 is 15 amino acids long. The germline V gene encodes CDR1 GTSNPN and CDR2 SVGIG (reference sequence). V was shortened by 4 bases and J by 8 bases, with 23 bases between the two germline ends. Clones were read by immunoSEQ multiplex PCR, and TCRdb kept only the in-frame ones, dropping some. The sample has about 66,000 clones; about three quarters are singletons. Sequenced here: peripheral blood, sampled 28 days after the second AZD1222 dose. The sequence came from an adult who received the AZD1222 COVID-19 vaccine. This chain uses TRBV30 with TRBJ1-2, with a tentative D call TRBD1 (5 bases). The CDR3 loop is CAWKHRGLPVGGYTF. The CDR3, as DNA: TGTGCCTGGAAACATCGGGGACTCCCGGTGGGGGGCTACACCTTC.